This entry describes one T cell receptor beta chain. This clone appeared once. Its antigen remains undetermined. Base qualities are not provided; no much larger clone lies one nucleotide away. For CDR1 and CDR2, the germline V gene lists MDHEN and SYDVKM. Taken from cysteine to phenylalanine, the CDR3 has 13 residues. Of the read, only the CDR3 DNA is kept; its 39 bases are in frame from base 1. V loses 6 bases at its end and J loses 3 bases; junction bases beyond the gene matches: 4. This record belongs to a study of cytomegalovirus exposure and HLA in healthy donors (dated by TCRdb to the late 2010s). Context from the whole study: According to an earlier analysis of a few hundred of the donors, about 179 million T cells yielded some 110 million unique TCR beta sequences and approximately 280 Gb of sequence data. Among the roughly 400 genotyped donors, roughly 80% belonged to the genetic ancestry cluster associated with self-reported Caucasian donors. Around 330 gigabases of sequencing data and around 90 million unique TCR sequences made up an early release that covered 500 to 700 HLA-typed donors. A later genetic analysis used genome-wide SNP genotypes for 398 of the 666 donors, treating that subset as a discovery cohort. In addition to the first cohort of around 670 subjects, a separate validation cohort of 100 to 150 different subjects was used. Class I and class II HLA loci were covered by the typing at four-digit resolution. The T cell repertoires of around 730 subjects were profiled by immunosequencing and related to cytomegalovirus serostatus. Among roughly 370 genotyped donors of the cohort, an average of approximately 250,000 unique TCR beta nucleotide sequences were sequenced per donor, roughly 18% of them non-productive. Donor age, sex, ethnicity and CMV serostatus were compiled together with the repertoire data. Four or five DR-DQ haplotypes were handled as single units for association and clustering, since linkage in the cohort was strong. All discovery cohort repertoires had been generated on a single sequencing platform. Typing coverage varied by locus: roughly 620-640 donors for A, B, C, DRB1 and DQB1; around 560 for DQA1; over 600 for DPA1; fewer than 480 for DPB1. Rather than drawing on any new phenotypic data, the later analysis identified candidate immune exposures from TCR beta sequences and the way those sequences occurred across donors. The study aimed to test whether signatures of past pathogen exposure could be identified by cataloging public T cell receptors. In a later analysis, previously published TCR beta repertoires from about 640 donors were re-analyzed and high-resolution HLA genotyping was added so that TCR occurrence patterns could be studied. To predict cytomegalovirus infection status, the study brought together high-throughput TCR immunosequencing, statistical association of individual TCRs with disease status, and machine learning. In an earlier analysis of roughly 580 of the donors, high-throughput TCR beta sequencing was used to judge whether each TCR beta V gene segment behaved as functional or pseudogenic.

The cohort consisted of 666 healthy bone marrow donors. Cohort members were all nominally healthy when sampled, although unrecorded immune exposures were likely present. The donor tested CMV seropositive, placing the donor among the roughly 300 seropositive members of the cohort. A peripheral blood sample was collected from each donor, and TCR beta sequencing was performed on peripheral blood mononuclear cells. Genomic DNA was extracted from the blood cell samples with the Qiagen DNeasy Blood Extraction Kit. Overall study results and their limits: Several of the top co-occurrence clusters appeared to be linked to parvovirus B19, influenza, CMV and Epstein-Barr virus, according to a later analysis. According to a later analysis, most CMV-associated TCR beta chains appeared to be HLA-restricted, and the HLA associations seemed to be driven largely by CMV exposure. Compared with the approximately 600-donor mean, donors in an Asian-associated ancestry cluster had fewer N-insertions in productive TCRs, according to a later genetic analysis. It was suggested by the authors that the approach could potentially be generalized to other disease states and immunological phenotypes. A later analysis found that HLA-associated TCR beta chains were more clonally expanded and had lower generation probabilities than equally common non-associated chains. In a later analysis, TCR association rates were found to vary across HLA loci, with the most associated TCRs seen for DRB1 alleles and the fewest for HLA-C alleles. At a false discovery rate of 0.05, a later analysis linked fewer than 20,000 TCR beta sequences to specific HLA alleles. Broadly in line with IMGT annotations, most TCR beta V segments showed up in productive rearrangements about 87% or about 30% of the time in an earlier analysis of approximately 640 of the donors. The earlier analysis of 450 to 700 of the donors excluded seventeen rarely observed V segments, including chromosome 9 orphons, because counts were too low. Immune exposure information for the cohort was limited to CMV serostatus. When HLA alleles, especially DR and DQ, strongly co-occurred, attributing TCR associations to individual alleles was difficult. A further reported finding was that TCR beta sequences accurately predicted the HLA-A and HLA-B alleles for most subjects in the first cohort. The cohort was sequenced for TCR beta chains only, and without alpha or paired-chain data the features that could be detected were limited. A cluster of highly shared sequence variants was judged likely to be a technical artifact of the sequencing pipeline. Because the 87-base-pair reads could not distinguish some IMGT-functional V segments, including TRBV6-2 and TRBV6-3, those segments were excluded. Because HLA typing was unavailable for some donors at each locus, only the typed subset was used in association tests. In a later genetic analysis, a missense DCLRE1C variant was associated with V-gene and J-gene trimming of TCR beta chains, and the association was replicated in an independent cohort. While some public TCRs were present in many individuals, most TCR sequences turned up only very rarely across donors. In both the original and validation cohorts, the classifier was reported to diagnose cytomegalovirus status with high specificity and sensitivity. Correlated functional status among segregating V segments might be attributable to linkage disequilibrium, but an unknown experimental factor could not be ruled out. In vitro tests confirmed that a few of the cytomegalovirus-associated TCR beta chains recognize cytomegalovirus antigens. The study gave a list of roughly 150 TCR beta chains associated with cytomegalovirus. Presence/absence analyses assumed roughly uniform sequencing depth across donors, an assumption that may not hold.

The library was obtained by the immunoSEQ multiplex PCR assay. For the multiplex PCR, a mixture combining 60 forward primers for TCR Vbeta segments and 13 reverse primers for TCR Jbeta segments was used. A multiplex PCR assay on genomic DNA amplified the CDR3 region of rearranged TCR beta genes. The amplified TCR beta libraries were sequenced on the Illumina HiSeq System as 87-base-pair reads. The paper's processing steps were these. A later analysis counted approximately 84 million unique TCR beta chains across the 550 to 750 repertoires, and approximately 11 million of these chains were shared by at least two donors. To remove PCR and sequencing errors, raw reads were error-corrected and collapsed into unique sequences using a nearest-neighbor algorithm that merged closely related sequences. Alignment of CDR3 sequences to IMGT reference sequences was used to assign V, D and J gene segments. Each retained sequence needed at least a six-nucleotide match to both a V gene segment and a J gene segment. Rearrangements were classified as productive when the CDR3 lacked stop codons and remained in frame with V and J, and all other rearrangements were classified as non-productive. Following IMGT convention, CDR3 was defined as the stretch from the second conserved V-encoded cysteine up to the conserved J-encoded phenylalanine. Sequences without an unambiguous match to a single V gene segment were excluded from the earlier analysis of about 640 of the donors. An earlier analysis of some 500 of the donors classified V segments as functional when productive rearrangements were above 56.7% and as segregating when the standard deviation between donors was above 5%. To diagnose cytomegalovirus status from the catalog of TCR beta chain sequences, a statistical classification framework was built. In a later analysis, V and J genes were assigned by comparing TCR nucleotide sequences against IMGT/GENE-DB human TR gene sequences. The TCRdist pipeline was used in a later analysis to assign CDR3 sequences and most-parsimonious VDJ recombination scenarios. In a later analysis, every TCR beta chain was defined by the combination of its CDR3 amino acid sequence and its V-gene family, and reads without a unique V-gene family were dropped. In a later analysis, 550 to 650 highly shared, low-generation-probability nucleotide sequences were removed to address suspected cross-contamination and a sequencing artifact. For each public chain, a later analysis derived a clonal expansion index from normalized ranks of inferred template counts within each repertoire. In a later analysis, generation probabilities were computed using a VDJ recombination model fitted to out-of-frame rearrangements, and the results were checked against IGoR. In a later analysis, hypergeometric tests were used to score TCR-TCR, TCR-HLA and TCR-CMV co-occurrence, with a repertoire-size bias correction applied to TCR pairs. To estimate false discovery rates, a later analysis permuted the HLA or CMV assignments 20 times. A later analysis grouped co-occurring TCRs with DBSCAN, adding TCRdist sequence similarity when clustering within HLA-allele-positive subsets. For co-occurrence clustering, repertoires with fewer than 30,000 or more than 120,000 public chains were excluded, along with roughly 5 repertoires with anomalous nucleotide sharing. TCRdb carries this immuneACCESS record with in-frame sequences only. Its versions omit some clonotypes, under half of them owing to an unresolved V gene in the studies checked, with the rest unexplained. The DNA gave D and trimming, while V, J and clone size come from that table. Recorded for this sample are 300,000 or so clones; about four fifths of them occurred a single time. The ten largest clonotypes hold roughly 2% of the sample.

This chain is built from TRBV28 and TRBJ1-2; TRBD1 agrees with 7 junctional bases. Sequencing was performed on PBMCs. The sequence came from a woman aged 40 to 55 in good health and CMV-seropositive. The CDR3 protein sequence reads: CASSDDRDYGYTF. The DNA sequence is given as TGTGCCAGCAGCGATGACAGGGACTATGGCTACACCTTC.